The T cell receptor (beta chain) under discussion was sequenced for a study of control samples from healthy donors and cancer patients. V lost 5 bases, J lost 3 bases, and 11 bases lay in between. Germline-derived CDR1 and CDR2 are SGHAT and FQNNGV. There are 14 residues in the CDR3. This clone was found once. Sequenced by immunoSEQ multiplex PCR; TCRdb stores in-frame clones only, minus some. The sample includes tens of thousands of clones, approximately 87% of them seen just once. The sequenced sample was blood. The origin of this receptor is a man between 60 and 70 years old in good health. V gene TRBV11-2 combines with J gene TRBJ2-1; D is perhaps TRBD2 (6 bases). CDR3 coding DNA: TGTGCCAGCAGCAGACTAGGTTTCTACAATGAGCAGTTCTTC. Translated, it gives CASSRLGFYNEQFF.